These 18 T cell receptor beta chains were all obtained from the same sample, sequenced in a study of T cell repertoires in cytomegalovirus infection. TCRdb reprocessed the reads via MiXCR and lists one record per CDR3 protein. Of about 830,000 distinct CDR3 sequences listed, around a third are singletons. For these receptors, no antigen is known. The sequencing used cultured CD8+ T cells from PBMCs, collected from culture after CMV antigen stimulation. The receptors were gathered from a human donor in good health (CMV status not recorded). Some clones in this sample may be carry-over from other donors' samples.

The rearrangement uses TRBV9 and TRBJ2-5; D ambiguous. The CDR3 loop spans 13 amino acids. The ends were cut back, 0 bases at V and 4 bases at J, with 7 bases in the middle. Germline CDR1 SGDLS, CDR2 YYNGEE. CDR3 in amino acids: CASSVVDRETQYF. The CDR3 DNA is TGTGCCAGCAGCGTAGTGGACCGAGAGACCCAGTACTTC.

The table lists this clonotype with a few counts. V is TRBV11-2 and J is TRBJ2-7, with D unresolved. Trimming shortened V by 1 base and J by 3 bases, and 7 bases separated the two germline ends. CDR1 SGHAT and CDR2 FQNNGV come from the germline V gene. There are 13 residues in the CDR3. The CDR3 is CASSLVNVYEQYV. The CDR3 coding sequence is TGTGCCAGCAGCTTAGTGAATGTCTACGAGCAGTACGTC.

In this sample, this clonotype turned up a few times. The genes are TRBV12-3 or TRBV12-4 and TRBJ1-1, with D perhaps TRBD1 (5 bases). The CDR3 loop spans 14 amino acids. Trimming removed 6 bases at V and 3 bases at J, with 14 bases between. The CDR3 reads CASRQGGPYTEAFF. The CDR3, as DNA: TGTGCCAGCAGGCAGGGAGGACCGTACACTGAAGCTTTCTTT.

This clonotype was counted a few times. The chain has TRBV14 and TRBJ1-3; tentative D call: TRBD1 (5 bases). Looked up from germline, CDR1 is SGHDN and CDR2 is FVKESK. The CDR3 consists of 14 residues. The V end was cut by 9 bases, the J end by 0 bases, with 12 bases between. The CDR3 loop reads CASTGPVSGNTIYF. Here the CDR3 DNA reads TGTGCCAGTACGGGACCGGTCTCTGGAAACACCATATATTTT.

The J gene is TRBJ2-3, the V gene TRBV5-1, with D perhaps TRBD1 (5 bases). The CDR3 runs 16 residues. The V gene's germline CDR1 is SGHRS and CDR2 YFSETQ. V shed 7 bases and J shed 3 bases, with 21 bases lying between them. The CDR3 is CASEKVAGLGTDTQYF. The CDR3 DNA sequence: TGCGCCAGCGAGAAGGTAGCAGGGTTGGGTACAGATACGCAGTATTTT.

This clonotype came up many times. The rearrangement links TRBV6-5 to TRBJ2-1; D ambiguous. Per the germline V gene, CDR1 is MNHEY and CDR2 is SVGAGI. The V end was cut by 0 bases, the J end by 7 bases, with 4 bases between. The length of the CDR3 is 12 residues. The CDR3 loop is CASSYSGNEQFF. CDR3 bases: TGTGCCAGCAGTTACTCTGGGAATGAGCAGTTCTTC.

This sequence joins TRBV10-3 and TRBJ2-3; TRBD2 is a possible D gene (7 bases). The V gene's germline CDR1 is ENHRY and CDR2 SYGVKD. This CDR3 is built from 16 residues. Deletions cut 2 bases from V and 1 base from J, with 13 bases between. CDR3 in amino acids: CAISEVAGARTDTQYF. CDR3 coding DNA: TGTGCCATCAGTGAGGTTGCGGGGGCGCGCACAGATACGCAGTATTTT.

This clonotype has just a few counts. The chain is built from TRBV7-6 and TRBJ2-7; D perhaps matches TRBD2 (5 bases). There are 11 residues in the CDR3. Germline loops: CDR1 SGHVS, CDR2 FNYEAQ. Deletions cut 7 bases from V and 6 bases from J, with 10 bases between. The chain's CDR3 is CASIIEGEQYF. The DNA for the CDR3 is TGTGCCAGCATCATTGAGGGCGAGCAGTACTTC.

This chain joins TRBV5-1 and TRBJ2-7, with D perhaps TRBD1 (5 bases). Trimming left V 5 bases short and J 6 bases short, with 15 bases between. Germline-derived CDR1 and CDR2 are SGHRS and YFSETQ. This CDR3 has 13 residues. The CDR3 DNA sequence: TGCGCCAGCAGTTTCGATGGGGCTGGCGAGCAGTACGTC. Translated: CASSFDGAGEQYV.

The rearrangement links TRBV4-3 to TRBJ2-3; D ambiguous. Trimming took off 4 bases at V and 2 bases at J, with 16 bases between the two ends. CDR3 size: 16 residues. The V gene's germline CDR1 is LGHNA and CDR2 YSLEER. This chain's CDR3 is CASSRSRFDLTDTQYF. Written as DNA, the CDR3 is TGCGCCAGCAGCCGCAGCAGGTTCGACCTCACAGATACGCAGTATTTT.

This clonotype was counted between two and nine times. CDR3 bases: TGTGCCAGCAGCTTCGCCCGAACTAGCGGGCTAAACACCGGGGAGCTGTTTTTT. Encoded protein: CASSFARTSGLNTGELFF. The chain joins TRBV7-8 to TRBJ2-2, with TRBD2 identical over 9 bases. The germline V gene has CDR1 SGHVS and CDR2 FQNEAQ. V shed 3 bases and J 2 bases; nucleotides not matched to a gene: 10. The CDR3 has 18 residues. Full variable domain (outside the CDR3, taken from reference TRBV7-8 and TRBJ2-2): GAGVSQSPRYKVAKRGQDVALRCDPISGHVSLFWYQQALGQGPEFLTYFQNEAQLDKSGLPSDRFFAERPEGSVSTLKIQRTQQEDSAVYLCASSFARTSGLNTGELFFGEGSRLTVL.

This clonotype was seen repeatedly, ten times or more. This chain joins TRBV12-3 or TRBV12-4 and TRBJ2-3; D perhaps matches TRBD1 (7 bases). The CDR3 sequence is 14 residues long. Between the trimmed V and J ends, which lost 7 bases and 4 bases, there was a span of 15 bases. CDR3 in DNA: TGTGCCAGCATCGTGACAGGGAGGTCAGATACGCAGTATTTT. Protein sequence: CASIVTGRSDTQYF.

This chain connects TRBV6-6 to TRBJ2-1, with a tentative D call TRBD2 (7 bases). Trimming pared 5 bases from V and 1 base from J, leaving 18 bases between. The CDR3 extends over 17 amino acids. From germline, CDR1 is MNHNY and CDR2 SVGAGI (reference sequence). The CDR3 sequence: CASSVFTGGASYNEQFF. In nucleotides, the CDR3 is TGTGCCAGCAGTGTATTTACGGGGGGCGCTTCCTACAATGAGCAGTTCTTC.

The table lists this clonotype with many counts. The rearrangement uses TRBV7-9 and TRBJ2-7; TRBD1 agrees at 7 bases. The length of the CDR3 is 14 residues. In germline, CDR1 is SEHNR, CDR2 FQNEAQ (reference sequence). The V segment lost 5 bases and the J segment 3 bases; nucleotides outside the gene matches: 7. The CDR3 here is CASSPPDRDYEQYV. In nucleotides, the CDR3 is TGTGCCAGCAGCCCCCCCGACAGGGACTACGAGCAGTACGTC.

J is TRBJ2-1 and V is TRBV2; TRBD1 matches 7 bases. The length of the CDR3 is 12 residues. The V segment lost 6 bases and the J segment 7 bases; nucleotides outside the gene matches: 3. Germline V gene data show CDR1 as SNHLY and CDR2 as FYNNEI. CDR3 protein: CASRTGMNEQFF. CDR3 in DNA: TGTGCCAGCAGGACAGGGATGAATGAGCAGTTCTTC.

The J gene is TRBJ2-1, the V gene TRBV18; TRBD2 might be the D (7 bases). CDR3 length equals 17 residues. The V gene lost 4 bases and the J gene lost 0 bases, with 16 bases spanning the gap. CDR1 and CDR2 from the germline V gene are KGHSH and LQKENI. In DNA form, the CDR3 reads TGTGCCAGCTCACAGGGGGGGCCTGATAGCTCCTACAATGAGCAGTTCTTC. It is translated as CASSQGGPDSSYNEQFF.

On this clonotype: Relative to the germline gene, one junction end is altered; a read error may explain this. The chain employs TRBV4-1 and TRBJ2-6; tentative D call: TRBD2 (5 bases). Germline CDR1 is MGHRA and CDR2 is YSYEKL. The CDR3 has 19 amino acids. The CDR3 sequence is CASSQDGETLWAGANVLTF. The CDR3 DNA is TGTGCCAGCAGCCAAGATGGGGAGACATTGTGGGCTGGGGCCAACGTCCTGACTTTC.

The V and J genes are TRBV4-1 and TRBJ1-1, with D unresolved. This CDR3 region has 15 residues. V was shortened by 1 base and J by 4 bases, with 13 bases between the two germline ends. Germline V gene sequence: CDR1 MGHRA, CDR2 YSYEKL. CDR3 loop: CASSQGPLPTTEAFF. Written as DNA, the CDR3 is TGCGCCAGCAGCCAAGGGCCCCTCCCGACCACTGAAGCTTTCTTT.